The 5 T cell receptor beta chains reported below all come from one sample, sequenced in a study of blood T cell repertoires in COVID-19. Measured with immunoSEQ multiplex PCR; TCRdb has only the in-frame clones, and not every one. The sample carries about 190,000 clones, 80% to 85% recorded once. Sequencing input: PBMCs or T cells enriched from blood (not recorded which). The receptors stem from a woman aged 25 to 39 who had been exposed to COVID-19.

The V gene is TRBV11-2, the J gene TRBJ2-5, with 7 bases aligning to TRBD1. Looked up from germline, CDR1 is SGHAT and CDR2 is FQNNGV. The CDR3 runs 15 residues. J gave up 2 bases and V 3 bases, and 6 bases lay outside the gene matches. CDR3 sequence reads: CASSFGRQGQETQYF. DNA of the CDR3: TGTGCCAGCAGCTTCGGACGACAGGGACAAGAGACCCAGTACTTC.

The V and J genes are TRBV21-1 and TRBJ1-1; the table assigns TRBD1, which was not confirmed against the DNA. TRBV21-1 is termed a pseudogene. The CDR3 extends over 14 amino acids. The CDR3 DNA follows: TGTGCCAGCAGCAGACACCGGGACAGGGGAGTAGCTTTCTTT. Translated: CASSRHRDRGVAFF.

The V call is TRBV6-5, the J call TRBJ1-2; D unresolved. The CDR3 has 16 amino acids. Trimming shortened V by 4 bases and J by 2 bases, and 17 bases separated the two germline ends. Germline V gene lookup returns CDR1 MNHEY and CDR2 SVGAGI. For the CDR3, the DNA is TGTGCCAGCAGTTTCGGACCCCGGACTGAGAACTATGGCTACACCTTC. Its translation: CASSFGPRTENYGYTF.

In its sample, this clone was seen once. The gene calls are TRBV7-2 and TRBJ2-3; 7 bases are shared with TRBD1. The CDR3 is 15 amino acids. Per the germline V gene, CDR1 is SGHTA and CDR2 is FQGNSA. The V gene end was trimmed by 5 bases and the J gene end by 5 bases; junction bases not matched to a gene: 10. The CDR3 sequence: CASSPQGGLGDTQYF. For the CDR3, the DNA is TGTGCCAGCAGCCCCCAAGGGGGCCTCGGAGATACGCAGTATTTT.

V and J are TRBV4-3 and TRBJ1-1, with no clear D. V was pared by 0 bases and J by 6 bases, with 14 bases between. Germline CDR1 reads LGHNA; CDR2 reads YSLEER. This CDR3 is built from 15 residues. For the CDR3, the DNA is TGCGCCAGCAGCCAAGATCGGGAGGGTCGGGCTGAAGCTTTCTTT. It codes for CASSQDREGRAEAFF.